This passage covers 8 T cell receptor beta chains from one sample sequenced in a study of graft-versus-host responses after intestinal transplantation. These TCRs' antigens remain unknown. The table came from immunoSEQ multiplex PCR; TCRdb's copy has only in-frame clones and leaves some out. The data show about 130,000 clones, with more than 80% seen just once and about 0.16% held by the top ten. This sample comprised unstimulated CD4+ T cells sorted from spleen or lymph node cells, obtained before intestinal transplant. These receptors were obtained from a human donor who received an intestinal transplant.

The chain employs TRBV19 and TRBJ2-7, with 11 bases identical to TRBD2. Germline CDR1 and CDR2: LNHDA and SQIVND (reference sequence). The CDR3 has 13 residues. The trim removed 10 bases at V and 2 bases at J, leaving 4 bases unmatched. CDR3 sequence reads: CATRLAGTYEQYF. DNA of the CDR3: TGTGCCACCCGACTAGCGGGGACCTACGAGCAGTACTTC.

This clone was observed a single time. The V and J genes are TRBV19 and TRBJ1-1; D not resolved. CDR3 size: 14 residues. The germline CDR1 and CDR2 sequences are LNHDA and SQIVND (reference sequence). The V end lost 4 bases, the J end lost 0 bases, and 9 bases lay between the germline ends. CDR3 loop: CASSTRTMNTEAFF. CDR3 nucleotides: TGTGCCAGTAGTACCCGGACCATGAACACTGAAGCTTTCTTT.

The chain has TRBV7-9 and TRBJ2-2; 11 nucleotides match TRBD2. This CDR3 has 15 amino acids. J lost 7 bases, V lost 8 bases, and 9 bases had no gene match. Germline V gives CDR1 SEHNR, CDR2 FQNEAQ (reference sequence). CDR3 residues: CASRTSGGMIGELFF. CDR3 coding DNA: TGTGCCAGCCGAACTAGCGGGGGAATGATCGGGGAGCTGTTTTTT.

This clone was counted a few times. The V call is TRBV19, the J call TRBJ1-4; 7 bases map to TRBD1. Germline V gene lookup returns CDR1 LNHDA and CDR2 SQIVND (reference sequence). After removal of 5 bases from V and 5 bases from J, the junction contained 8 bases not matched to a gene. The CDR3 contains 15 residues. The CDR3 loop is CASSPFGTVNEKLFF. CDR3 in DNA: TGTGCCAGTAGTCCATTCGGGACAGTCAATGAAAAACTGTTTTTT.

The chain links TRBV5-1 to TRBJ1-2; D might be TRBD1 (6 bases). Between the trimmed V and J ends, which lost 0 bases and 0 bases, there was a span of 15 bases. Germline V CDR1 and CDR2: SGHRS, YFSETQ. CDR3 length equals 17 residues. CDR3 in amino acids: CASSLDYGGLANYGYTF. CDR3 nucleotide sequence: TGCGCCAGCAGCTTGGATTACGGGGGCCTAGCTAACTATGGCTACACCTTC.

The chain has TRBV4-1 and TRBJ1-2; D uncertain. The CDR3 totals 15 residues. Germline V CDR1 and CDR2: MGHRA, YSYEKL. V lost 0 bases and J 4 bases, leaving 12 bases between the germline ends. Here the CDR3 DNA reads TGCGCCAGCAGCCAAGAGCTTACAATCCTCTATGGCTACACCTTC. This codes for CASSQELTILYGYTF.

This clone has just a few counts. For the CDR3, the DNA is TGTGCCATCAGTGAGGGGCCAGGTAATTCACCCCTCCACTTT. The encoded protein is CAISEGPGNSPLHF. This chain connects TRBV10-3 to TRBJ1-6; D is undetermined. V was cut by 2 bases and J by 6 bases, with 8 bases left in between. Germline assignment: CDR1 ENHRY and CDR2 SYGVKD. This CDR3 contains 14 residues.

The V and J genes are TRBV12-5 and TRBJ2-4; D may be TRBD2 (6 bases). From germline, CDR1 is LGHNT and CDR2 FRNRAP. The germline V and J ends were trimmed by 2 bases and 9 bases, with 20 bases remaining between them. The CDR3 length is 16 residues. This CDR3 reads CASGLSGGARVGIQYF. CDR3 nucleotides: TGTGCTAGTGGTTTGTCCGGCGGGGCACGGGTGGGCATTCAGTACTTC.